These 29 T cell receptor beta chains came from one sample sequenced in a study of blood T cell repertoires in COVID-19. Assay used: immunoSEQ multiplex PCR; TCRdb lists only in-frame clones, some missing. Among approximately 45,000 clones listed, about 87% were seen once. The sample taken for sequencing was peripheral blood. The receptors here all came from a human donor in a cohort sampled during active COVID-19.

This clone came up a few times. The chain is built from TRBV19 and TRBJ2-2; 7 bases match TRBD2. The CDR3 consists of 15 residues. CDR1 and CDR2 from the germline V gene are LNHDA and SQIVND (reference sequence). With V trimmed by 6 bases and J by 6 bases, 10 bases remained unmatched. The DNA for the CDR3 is TGTGCCAGTAGCCTGAGCGGGATTGACGCCGGGGAGCTGTTTTTT. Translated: CASSLSGIDAGELFF. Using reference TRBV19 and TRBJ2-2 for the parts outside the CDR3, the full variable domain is DGGITQSPKYLFRKEGQNVTLSCEQNLNHDAMYWYRQDPGQGLRLIYYSQIVNDFQKGDIAEGYSVSREKKESFPLTVTSAQKNPTAFYLCASSLSGIDAGELFFGEGSRLTVL.

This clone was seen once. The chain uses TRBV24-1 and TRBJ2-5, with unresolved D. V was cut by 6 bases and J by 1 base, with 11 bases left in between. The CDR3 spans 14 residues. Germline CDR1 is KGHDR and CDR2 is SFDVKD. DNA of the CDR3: TGTGCCACCAGTCTCGGCAGGCTCCAAGAGACCCAGTACTTC. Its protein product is CATSLGRLQETQYF.

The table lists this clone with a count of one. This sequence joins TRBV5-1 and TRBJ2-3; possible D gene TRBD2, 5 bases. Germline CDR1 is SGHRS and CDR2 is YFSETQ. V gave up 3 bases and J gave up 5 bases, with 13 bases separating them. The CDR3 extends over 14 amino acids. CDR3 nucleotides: TGCGCCAGCAGCTCCGCCCCGACTAAAGATACGCAGTATTTT. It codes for CASSSAPTKDTQYF. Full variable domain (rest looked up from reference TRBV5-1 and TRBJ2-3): KAGVTQTPRYLIKTRGQQVTLSCSPISGHRSVSWYQQTPGQGLQFLFEYFSETQRNKGNFPGRFSGRQFSNSRSEMNVSTLELGDSALYLCASSSAPTKDTQYFGPGTRLTVL.

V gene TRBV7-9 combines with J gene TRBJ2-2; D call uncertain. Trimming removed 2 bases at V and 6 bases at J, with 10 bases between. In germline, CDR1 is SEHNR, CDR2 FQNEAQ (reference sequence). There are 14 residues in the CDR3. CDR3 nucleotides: TGTGCCAGCAGCTTATTCGTGTCCGCCGGGGAGCTGTTTTTT. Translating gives CASSLFVSAGELFF.

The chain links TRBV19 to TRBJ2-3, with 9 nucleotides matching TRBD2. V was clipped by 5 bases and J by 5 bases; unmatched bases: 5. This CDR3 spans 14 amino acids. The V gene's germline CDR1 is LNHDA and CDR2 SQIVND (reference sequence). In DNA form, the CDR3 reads TGTGCCAGTAGTGGGGCGGGAGGGCGAGATACGCAGTATTTT. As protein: CASSGAGGRDTQYF. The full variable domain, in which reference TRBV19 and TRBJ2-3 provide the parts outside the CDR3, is DGGITQSPKYLFRKEGQNVTLSCEQNLNHDAMYWYRQDPGQGLRLIYYSQIVNDFQKGDIAEGYSVSREKKESFPLTVTSAQKNPTAFYLCASSGAGGRDTQYFGPGTRLTVL.

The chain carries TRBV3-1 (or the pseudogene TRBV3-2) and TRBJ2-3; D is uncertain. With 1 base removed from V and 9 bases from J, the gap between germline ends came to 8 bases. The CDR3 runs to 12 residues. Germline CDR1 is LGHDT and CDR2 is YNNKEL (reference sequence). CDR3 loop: CASSQAARTQYF. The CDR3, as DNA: TGTGCCAGCAGCCAAGCGGCTAGAACGCAGTATTTT.

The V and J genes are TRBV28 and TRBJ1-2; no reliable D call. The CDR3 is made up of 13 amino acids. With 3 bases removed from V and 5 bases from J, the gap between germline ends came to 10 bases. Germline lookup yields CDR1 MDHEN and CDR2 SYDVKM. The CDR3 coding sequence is TGTGCCAGCAGTTTGTACGGGGAGTATGGCTACACCTTC. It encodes CASSLYGEYGYTF.

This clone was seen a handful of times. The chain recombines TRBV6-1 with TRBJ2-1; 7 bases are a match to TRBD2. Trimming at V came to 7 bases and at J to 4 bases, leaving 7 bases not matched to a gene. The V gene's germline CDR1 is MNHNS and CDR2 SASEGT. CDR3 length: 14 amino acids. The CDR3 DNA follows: TGTGCCAGCAATCCCTCCGGGGGGTACAATGAGCAGTTCTTC. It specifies CASNPSGGYNEQFF.

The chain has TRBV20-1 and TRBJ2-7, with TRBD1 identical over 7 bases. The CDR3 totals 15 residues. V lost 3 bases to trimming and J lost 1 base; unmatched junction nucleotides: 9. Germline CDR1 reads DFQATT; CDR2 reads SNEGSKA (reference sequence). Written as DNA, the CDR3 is TGCAGTGCTAGTAGACAGGGAAAACCTTCCTACGAGCAGTACTTC. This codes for CSASRQGKPSYEQYF.

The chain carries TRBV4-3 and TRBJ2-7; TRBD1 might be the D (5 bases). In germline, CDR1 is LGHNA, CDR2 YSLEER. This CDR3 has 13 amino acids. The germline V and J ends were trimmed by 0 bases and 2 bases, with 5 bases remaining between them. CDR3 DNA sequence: TGCGCCAGCAGCCAAGACAGGGCCTACGAGCAGTACTTC. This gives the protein CASSQDRAYEQYF.

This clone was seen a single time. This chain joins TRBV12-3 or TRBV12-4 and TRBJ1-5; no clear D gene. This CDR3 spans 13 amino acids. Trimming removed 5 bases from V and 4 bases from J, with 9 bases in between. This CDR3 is CASSLQLNQPQHF. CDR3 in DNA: TGTGCCAGCAGTCTCCAGTTGAATCAGCCCCAGCATTTT.

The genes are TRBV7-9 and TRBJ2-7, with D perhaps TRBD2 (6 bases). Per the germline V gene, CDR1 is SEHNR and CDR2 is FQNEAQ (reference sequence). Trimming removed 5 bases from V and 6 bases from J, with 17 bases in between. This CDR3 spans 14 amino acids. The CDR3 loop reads CASSLGLSPPEQYF. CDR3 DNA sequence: TGTGCCAGCAGCCTTGGACTATCCCCGCCCGAGCAGTACTTC.

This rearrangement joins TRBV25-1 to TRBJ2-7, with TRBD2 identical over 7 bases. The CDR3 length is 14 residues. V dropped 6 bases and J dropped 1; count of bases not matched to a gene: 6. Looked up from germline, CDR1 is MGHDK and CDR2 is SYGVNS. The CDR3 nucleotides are TGTGCCAGCAGCTCGAGCGGGGAGTCCTACGAGCAGTACTTC. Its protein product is CASSSSGESYEQYF.

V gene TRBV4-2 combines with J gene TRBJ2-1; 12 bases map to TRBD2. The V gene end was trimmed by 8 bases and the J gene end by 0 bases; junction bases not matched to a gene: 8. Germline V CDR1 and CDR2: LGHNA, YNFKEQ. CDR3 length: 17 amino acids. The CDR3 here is CASRGTSGPASYNEQFF. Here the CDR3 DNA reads TGTGCCAGCCGGGGGACTAGCGGGCCCGCCTCCTACAATGAGCAGTTCTTC.

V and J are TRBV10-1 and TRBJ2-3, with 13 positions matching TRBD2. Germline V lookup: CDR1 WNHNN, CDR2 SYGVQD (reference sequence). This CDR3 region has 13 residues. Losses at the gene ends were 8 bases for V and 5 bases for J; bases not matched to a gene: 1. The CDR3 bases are TGCGCCAGCGGGACTAGCGGGAAAGATACGCAGTATTTT. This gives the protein CASGTSGKDTQYF.

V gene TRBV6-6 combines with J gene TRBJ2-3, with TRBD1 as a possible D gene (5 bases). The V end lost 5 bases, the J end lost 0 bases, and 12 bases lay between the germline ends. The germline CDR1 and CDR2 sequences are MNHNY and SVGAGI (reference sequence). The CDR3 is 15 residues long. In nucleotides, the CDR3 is TGTGCCAGCAGTCGCCCTAAGGGGAGCACAGATACGCAGTATTTT. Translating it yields CASSRPKGSTDTQYF.

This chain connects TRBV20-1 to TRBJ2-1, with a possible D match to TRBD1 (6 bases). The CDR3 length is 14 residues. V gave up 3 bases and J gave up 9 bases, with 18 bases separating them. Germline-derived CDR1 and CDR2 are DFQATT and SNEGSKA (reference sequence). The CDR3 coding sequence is TGCAGTGCTAGTGGGCAGGGGTGGAGACTTGAGCAGTTCTTC. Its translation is CSASGQGWRLEQFF.

CDR3 bases: TGTGCCAGCAGTGAAACGGACACCGGGGAGCTGTTTTTT. Amino acid sequence: CASSETDTGELFF. V and J are TRBV2 and TRBJ2-2, with D hard to call. The CDR3 runs to 13 residues. V was clipped by 2 bases and J by 3 bases, with 4 bases between them. Per germline, CDR1 SNHLY and CDR2 FYNNEI.

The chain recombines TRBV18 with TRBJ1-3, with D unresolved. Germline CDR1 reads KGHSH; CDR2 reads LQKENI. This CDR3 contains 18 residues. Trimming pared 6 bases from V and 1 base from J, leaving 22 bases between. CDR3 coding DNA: TGTGCCAGCTCCCCCAACGAGGGAGGGAGCTTTTCTGGAAACACCATATATTTT. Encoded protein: CASSPNEGGSFSGNTIYF.

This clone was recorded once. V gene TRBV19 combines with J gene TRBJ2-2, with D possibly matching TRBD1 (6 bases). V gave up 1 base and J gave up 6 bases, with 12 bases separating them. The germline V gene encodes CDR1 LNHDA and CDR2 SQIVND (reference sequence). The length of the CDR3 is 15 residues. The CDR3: CASSIGGQFAGELFF. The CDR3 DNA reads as TGTGCCAGTAGTATAGGGGGGCAGTTCGCCGGGGAGCTGTTTTTT.

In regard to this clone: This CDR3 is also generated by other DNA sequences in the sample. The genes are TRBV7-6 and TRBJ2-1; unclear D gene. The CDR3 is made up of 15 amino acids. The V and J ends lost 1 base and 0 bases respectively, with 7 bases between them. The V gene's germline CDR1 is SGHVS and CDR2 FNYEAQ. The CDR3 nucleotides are TGTGCCAGCAGCTTAGATGAGAGCTCCTACAATGAGCAGTTCTTC. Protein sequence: CASSLDESSYNEQFF.

This CDR3 reads CASSLERVTDTQYF. The CDR3 nucleotides read TGCGCCAGCAGCTTGGAGCGAGTCACAGATACGCAGTATTTT. The rearrangement links TRBV5-1 to TRBJ2-3, with D unclear. CDR3 length: 14 residues. The germline V gene encodes CDR1 SGHRS and CDR2 YFSETQ. The germline V and J ends were trimmed by 0 bases and 2 bases, with 7 bases remaining between them.

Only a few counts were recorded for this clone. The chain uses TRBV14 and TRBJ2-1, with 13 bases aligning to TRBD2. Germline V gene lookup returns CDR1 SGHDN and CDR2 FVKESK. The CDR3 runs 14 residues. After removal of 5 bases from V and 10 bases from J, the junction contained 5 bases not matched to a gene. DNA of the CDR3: TGTGCCAGCAGCACCGGACTAGCGGGAGTGGAGCAGTTCTTC. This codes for CASSTGLAGVEQFF. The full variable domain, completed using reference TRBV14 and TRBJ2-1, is EAGVTQFPSHSVIEKGQTVTLRCDPISGHDNLYWYRRVMGKEIKFLLHFVKESKQDESGMPNNRFLAERTGGTYSTLKVQPAELEDSGVYFCASSTGLAGVEQFFGPGTRLTVL.

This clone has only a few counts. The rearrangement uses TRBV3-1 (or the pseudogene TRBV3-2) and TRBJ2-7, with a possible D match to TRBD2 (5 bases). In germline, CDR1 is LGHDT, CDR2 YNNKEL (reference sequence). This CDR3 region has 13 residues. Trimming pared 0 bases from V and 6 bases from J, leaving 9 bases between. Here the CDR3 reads CASSQDFGSEQYF. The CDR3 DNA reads TGTGCCAGCAGCCAAGATTTTGGGAGCGAGCAGTACTTC.

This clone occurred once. CDR3 in DNA: TGTGCCAGCAGCTTGGTACAGGGAGCTCGTTTAGGTGAGCAGTTCTTC. Translation: CASSLVQGARLGEQFF. The J gene is TRBJ2-1, the V gene TRBV5-4, with D possibly being TRBD1 (6 bases). Germline values: CDR1 SGHNT, CDR2 YYREEE (reference sequence). V lost 0 bases, J lost 9 bases, and 19 bases lay in between. The CDR3 runs to 16 residues.

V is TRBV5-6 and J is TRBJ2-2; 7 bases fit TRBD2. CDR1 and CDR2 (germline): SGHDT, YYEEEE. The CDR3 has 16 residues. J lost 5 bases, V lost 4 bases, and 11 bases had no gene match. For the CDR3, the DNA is TGTGCCAGCAGCCGCGGCACTAGCGCGATTACCGGGGAGCTGTTTTTT. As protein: CASSRGTSAITGELFF.

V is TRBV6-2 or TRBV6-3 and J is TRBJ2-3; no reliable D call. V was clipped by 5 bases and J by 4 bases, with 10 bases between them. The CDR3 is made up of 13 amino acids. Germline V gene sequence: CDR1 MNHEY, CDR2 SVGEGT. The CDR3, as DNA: TGTGCCAGCAGTCCATTAGACTCAGATACGCAGTATTTT. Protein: CASSPLDSDTQYF.

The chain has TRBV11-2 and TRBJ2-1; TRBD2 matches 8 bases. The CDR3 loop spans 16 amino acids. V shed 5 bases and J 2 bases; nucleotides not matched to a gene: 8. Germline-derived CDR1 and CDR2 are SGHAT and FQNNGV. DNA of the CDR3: TGTGCCAGCAGCCTGGGGGGCGGGAGGACCTACAATGAGCAGTTCTTC. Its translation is CASSLGGGRTYNEQFF.

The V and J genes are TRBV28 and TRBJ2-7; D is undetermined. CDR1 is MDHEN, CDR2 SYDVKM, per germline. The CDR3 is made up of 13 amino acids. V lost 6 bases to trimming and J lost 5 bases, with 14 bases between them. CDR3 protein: CASSLPGGHEQYF. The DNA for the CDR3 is TGTGCCAGCAGCCTACCAGGTGGCCACGAGCAGTACTTC.